This T cell receptor beta chain is from a study of cytomegalovirus exposure and HLA in healthy donors. The germline CDR1 and CDR2 sequences are LNHDA and SQIVND (reference sequence). V shed 3 bases and J shed 1 base, with 10 bases lying between them. The CDR3 covers 15 residues. Primers for the PCR totalled 60 Vbeta and 13 Jbeta. Here immunoSEQ multiplex PCR was the method, and the copy in TCRdb shows in-frame clones only, minus some. Altogether about 120,000 clones are present, around 80% being singletons, with the ten largest covering roughly 2.5%. This sequence originates from a female donor in good health and CMV-seronegative. The sample consisted of PBMCs. The chain recombines TRBV19 with TRBJ1-5; D ambiguous. The chain's CDR3 is CASSIEGWSNQPQHF. As DNA, the CDR3 is TGTGCCAGTAGTATCGAGGGATGGAGCAATCAGCCCCAGCATTTT. The full variable domain, completed using reference TRBV19 and TRBJ1-5, is DGGITQSPKYLFRKEGQNVTLSCEQNLNHDAMYWYRQDPGQGLRLIYYSQIVNDFQKGDIAEGYSVSREKKESFPLTVTSAQKNPTAFYLCASSIEGWSNQPQHFGDGTRLSIL.